Below, 26 T cell receptor beta chains from the same sample are listed, as sequenced in a study of blood T cell repertoires in COVID-19. The method was immunoSEQ multiplex PCR; TCRdb's version includes in-frame clones alone and lacks a portion of them. The sample records 250,000 to 300,000 clones, approximately 85% being singletons. Sequencing was performed on PBMCs or T cells enriched from blood (not recorded which). The source is a woman aged 45-65 years who had recovered from COVID-19.

The V gene is TRBV9, the J gene TRBJ2-1, with 11 positions matching TRBD1. From germline, CDR1 is SGDLS and CDR2 YYNGEE. J gave up 7 bases and V 3 bases, and 12 bases lay outside the gene matches. The CDR3 extends over 17 amino acids. CDR3 nucleotides: TGTGCCAGCAGCGGGGTAGGGACAGGGGGGACAAGTAATGAGCAGTTCTTC. Translation gives CASSGVGTGGTSNEQFF.

The genes are TRBV28 and TRBJ2-7, with 8 nucleotides matching TRBD2. The CDR3 spans 12 residues. CDR1 is MDHEN and CDR2 is SYDVKM in the germline V gene. J was trimmed by 4 bases and V by 10 bases; bases with no gene match: 6. The chain's CDR3 is CATATSAYEQYF. The CDR3 coding sequence is TGTGCCACCGCGACTAGCGCGTACGAGCAGTACTTC.

This chain uses TRBV19 with TRBJ1-2, with a weak D call TRBD1 (6 bases). This CDR3 comprises 11 residues. V was pared by 10 bases and J by 6 bases, with 12 bases between. In germline, CDR1 is LNHDA, CDR2 SQIVND (reference sequence). The CDR3 protein is CATEQGHGYTF. For the CDR3, the DNA is TGTGCCACCGAACAGGGCCATGGCTACACCTTC. Looking up the rest from reference TRBV19 and TRBJ1-2 gives the full variable domain: DGGITQSPKYLFRKEGQNVTLSCEQNLNHDAMYWYRQDPGQGLRLIYYSQIVNDFQKGDIAEGYSVSREKKESFPLTVTSAQKNPTAFYLCATEQGHGYTFGSGTRLTVV.

Turning to this clone: At one end, the junction sequence differs from germline, possibly due to a read error. The chain links TRBV7-7 to TRBJ2-5, with 7 nucleotides matching TRBD2. The germline V gene encodes CDR1 SSHAT and CDR2 FNYEAQ (reference sequence). The CDR3 runs to 15 residues. Here the CDR3 DNA reads TGTGCTAGCAGCTTAGGCCTAGCGGAACAAGAGACCCAGTACTTC. Translated: CASSLGLAEQETQYF.

The chain couples TRBV5-1 to TRBJ1-1; possibly TRBD1 for D (5 bases). This CDR3 spans 17 amino acids. V was pared by 0 bases and J by 0 bases, with 15 bases between. Germline V gene lookup returns CDR1 SGHRS and CDR2 YFSETQ. CDR3 amino acids: CASSLAQGGRMNTEAFF. CDR3 nucleotides: TGCGCCAGCAGCTTGGCGCAGGGTGGCCGCATGAACACTGAAGCTTTCTTT.

The V and J genes are TRBV18 and TRBJ2-7; the match to TRBD2 covers 9 bases. CDR1 KGHSH and CDR2 LQKENI come from the germline V gene. The CDR3 contains 19 residues. With V trimmed by 2 bases and J by 4 bases, 18 bases remained unmatched. CDR3 region: CASSPGGGGRAPGAYEQYF. DNA of the CDR3: TGTGCCAGCTCACCAGGAGGAGGCGGGAGGGCCCCCGGGGCGTACGAGCAGTACTTC.

The chain has TRBV28 and TRBJ1-2; D may be TRBD1 (5 bases). Germline CDR1 and CDR2: MDHEN and SYDVKM. The CDR3 covers 13 residues. Trimming cost V 2 bases and J 8 bases, with 12 bases left between them. The DNA of the CDR3 is TGTGCCAGCAGTTTACCAGGGCTAAAGGGCTACACCTTC. It encodes CASSLPGLKGYTF.

The V call is TRBV18, the J call TRBJ1-6; D may be TRBD1 (6 bases). This CDR3 is built from 16 residues. CDR1 KGHSH and CDR2 LQKENI come from the germline V gene. Trimming stripped 1 base from V and 8 bases from J, with 15 bases between. CDR3: CASSPHLLGGDSPLHF. Written as DNA, the CDR3 is TGTGCCAGCTCACCACATCTACTAGGGGGTGATTCACCCCTCCACTTT.

This chain connects TRBV9 to TRBJ2-1; tentatively, D is TRBD2 (6 bases). Germline assignment: CDR1 SGDLS and CDR2 YYNGEE. This CDR3 region has 15 residues. V shed 0 bases and J shed 10 bases, with 17 bases lying between them. CDR3 loop: CASSVELAPEREQFF. In DNA form, the CDR3 reads TGTGCCAGCAGCGTAGAACTAGCCCCAGAACGGGAGCAGTTCTTC.

Here the CDR3 DNA reads TGTGCCAGCAGTTTCGACAGCTTTCTGAACACCGGGGAGCTGTTTTTT. Residues: CASSFDSFLNTGELFF. The J gene is TRBJ2-2, the V gene TRBV27; TRBD1 is a possible D gene (5 bases). Germline CDR1 is MNHEY and CDR2 is SMNVEV (reference sequence). This CDR3 contains 16 residues. V was cut by 3 bases and J by 1 base, with 12 bases left in between.

The rearrangement joins TRBV19 to TRBJ2-5; 10 nucleotides align to TRBD1. V trimming: 4 bases; J trimming: 5 bases; junction bases outside the gene matches: 13. CDR1 is LNHDA, CDR2 SQIVND, per germline (reference sequence). This CDR3 region has 17 residues. The CDR3 protein is CASSRRSGQGMWETQYF. The CDR3 region has the DNA TGTGCCAGTAGTAGACGATCGGGACAGGGGATGTGGGAGACCCAGTACTTC.

The chain joins TRBV27 to TRBJ1-1; no clear D gene. In germline, CDR1 is MNHEY, CDR2 SMNVEV (reference sequence). The CDR3 runs to 15 residues. V gave up 0 bases and J gave up 0 bases, with 8 bases separating them. The CDR3 coding sequence is TGTGCCAGCAGTTTATCGAGTGCGATGAACACTGAAGCTTTCTTT. This encodes CASSLSSAMNTEAFF.

V usage is TRBV7-9 and J usage is TRBJ2-7, with D possibly being TRBD1 (6 bases). The CDR3 is 14 amino acids. With 2 bases removed from V and 1 base from J, the gap between germline ends came to 9 bases. From germline, CDR1 is SEHNR and CDR2 FQNEAQ (reference sequence). CDR3 region: CASSLQQGSYEQYF. CDR3 sequence (DNA): TGTGCCAGCAGCTTACAACAGGGTTCCTACGAGCAGTACTTC.

This chain links TRBV19 with TRBJ2-3, with TRBD2 matching 13 bases. The germline CDR1 and CDR2 sequences are LNHDA and SQIVND (reference sequence). The CDR3 has 15 amino acids. Losses at the gene ends were 6 bases for V and 4 bases for J; bases not matched to a gene: 4. In DNA, the CDR3 is TGTGCCAGTAGACTAGCGGGAGGGTCCCCAGATACGCAGTATTTT. This sequence encodes CASRLAGGSPDTQYF.

The chain couples TRBV7-9 to TRBJ2-7; D is unclear. V dropped 3 bases and J dropped 4 bases, with 10 bases sitting between them. This CDR3 is 13 amino acids long. Germline CDR1 and CDR2: SEHNR and FQNEAQ (reference sequence). This chain's CDR3 is CASSFGGRYEQYF. DNA for the CDR3: TGTGCCAGCAGCTTCGGCGGTCGATACGAGCAGTACTTC. Filled out from reference TRBV7-9 and TRBJ2-7, the complete variable domain reads DTGVSQNPRHKITKRGQNVTFRCDPISEHNRLYWYRQTLGQGPEFLTYFQNEAQLEKSRLLSDRFSAERPKGSFSTLEIQRTEQGDSAMYLCASSFGGRYEQYFGPGTRLTVT.

This clone was recorded once. V usage is TRBV7-9 and J usage is TRBJ1-1, with TRBD1 identical over 10 bases. Germline-derived CDR1 and CDR2 are SEHNR and FQNEAQ (reference sequence). Trimming took 3 bases from V and 4 from J; bases not matched to a gene: 5. There are 15 residues in the CDR3. The CDR3 DNA reads TGTGCCAGCAGCTTTATCGGGACAGGGGCCACTGAAGCTTTCTTT. As protein: CASSFIGTGATEAFF.

The chain recombines TRBV7-2 with TRBJ1-1; D not resolved. V lost 1 base and J 3 bases, leaving 9 bases between the germline ends. CDR3 length: 14 amino acids. Germline values: CDR1 SGHTA, CDR2 FQGNSA. CDR3 in amino acids: CASSLDPGDTEAFF. DNA for the CDR3: TGTGCCAGCAGCTTAGACCCCGGTGACACTGAAGCTTTCTTT.

The V call is TRBV5-1, the J call TRBJ1-1; no clear D. The V end was cut by 0 bases, the J end by 10 bases, with 16 bases between. CDR1 is SGHRS and CDR2 is YFSETQ in the germline V gene. The CDR3 covers 14 residues. CDR3 DNA sequence: TGCGCCAGCAGCTTGGTGTCAGAGCTTGGAGGAGCTTTCTTT. It is translated as CASSLVSELGGAFF.

The V call is TRBV29-1, the J call TRBJ1-2; D is undetermined. Germline-derived CDR1 and CDR2 are SQVTM and ANQGSEA. The CDR3 has 10 residues. Trimming left V 5 bases short and J 3 bases short, with 4 bases between. The CDR3 here is CSVFDYGYTF. For the CDR3, the DNA is TGCAGCGTTTTCGACTATGGCTACACCTTC.

The chain employs TRBV19 and TRBJ2-3; D may be TRBD2 (5 bases). Trimming cost V 4 bases and J 4 bases, with 21 bases left between them. The CDR3 runs to 17 residues. CDR1 is LNHDA and CDR2 is SQIVND in the germline V gene (reference sequence). This chain's CDR3 is CASSRSTSLVHPDTQYF. The CDR3 DNA sequence: TGTGCCAGTAGTAGATCCACTAGTCTAGTCCATCCAGATACGCAGTATTTT.

The chain carries TRBV9 and TRBJ1-1; tentatively, D is TRBD1 (5 bases). Trimming pared 4 bases from V and 1 base from J, leaving 11 bases between. The CDR3 is 14 residues long. Germline lookup yields CDR1 SGDLS and CDR2 YYNGEE. CDR3 in amino acids: CASSWGSRNTEAFF. In nucleotides, the CDR3 is TGTGCCAGCAGCTGGGGCAGCAGGAACACTGAAGCTTTCTTT.

The V and J genes are TRBV7-8 and TRBJ2-2; D may be TRBD1 (7 bases). The germline V gene encodes CDR1 SGHVS and CDR2 FQNEAQ. Trimming removed 7 bases from V and 5 bases from J, with 11 bases in between. CDR3 length: 13 residues. CDR3 amino acids: CASTSGGTGELFF. In DNA form, the CDR3 reads TGTGCCAGCACCTCAGGGGGGACCGGGGAGCTGTTTTTT.

CDR3 DNA sequence: TGTGCCAGCAGCAAAACTAGCGGTTCGGTTGGTACGCAGTATTTT. It translates to CASSKTSGSVGTQYF. V is TRBV2 and J is TRBJ2-3; 8 bases are a match to TRBD2. Germline V CDR1 and CDR2: SNHLY, FYNNEI. CDR3 length: 15 residues. Losses at the gene ends were 6 bases for V and 8 bases for J; bases not matched to a gene: 13. Together with reference TRBV2 and TRBJ2-3, the CDR3 gives the full variable domain: EPEVTQTPSHQVTQMGQEVILRCVPISNHLYFYWYRQILGQKVEFLVSFYNNEISEKSEIFDDQFSVERPDGSNFTLKIRSTKLEDSAMYFCASSKTSGSVGTQYFGPGTRLTVL.

The genes are TRBV10-2 and TRBJ1-5, with D possibly TRBD1 on 6 matching bases. This CDR3 is 19 amino acids long. The V gene's germline CDR1 is WSHSY and CDR2 SAAADI. V was shortened by 7 bases and J by 2 bases, with 27 bases between the two germline ends. CDR3 sequence (DNA): TGCGCCAGCATTATTCAAACAGGGTACTCCTTCGATCGCAATCAGCCCCAGCATTTT. Residues: CASIIQTGYSFDRNQPQHF.

The chain uses TRBV7-9 and TRBJ1-6; 9 bases align to TRBD1. CDR3 length equals 15 residues. CDR1 is SEHNR and CDR2 is FQNEAQ in the germline V gene (reference sequence). Trimming cost V 0 bases and J 9 bases; bases outside gene matches: 3. CDR3 DNA sequence: TGTGCCAGCAGCTTAGCCGGGACAGGGCTTTCACCCCTCCACTTT. It yields the protein CASSLAGTGLSPLHF.

The chain recombines TRBV29-1 with TRBJ2-1; a weak D match, TRBD2 (5 bases). Trimming left V 1 base short and J 8 bases short, with 12 bases between. In germline, CDR1 is SQVTM, CDR2 ANQGSEA. The CDR3 spans 13 residues. This CDR3 is CSVEADEGDEQFF. CDR3 in DNA: TGCAGCGTTGAAGCCGACGAGGGCGATGAGCAGTTCTTC.